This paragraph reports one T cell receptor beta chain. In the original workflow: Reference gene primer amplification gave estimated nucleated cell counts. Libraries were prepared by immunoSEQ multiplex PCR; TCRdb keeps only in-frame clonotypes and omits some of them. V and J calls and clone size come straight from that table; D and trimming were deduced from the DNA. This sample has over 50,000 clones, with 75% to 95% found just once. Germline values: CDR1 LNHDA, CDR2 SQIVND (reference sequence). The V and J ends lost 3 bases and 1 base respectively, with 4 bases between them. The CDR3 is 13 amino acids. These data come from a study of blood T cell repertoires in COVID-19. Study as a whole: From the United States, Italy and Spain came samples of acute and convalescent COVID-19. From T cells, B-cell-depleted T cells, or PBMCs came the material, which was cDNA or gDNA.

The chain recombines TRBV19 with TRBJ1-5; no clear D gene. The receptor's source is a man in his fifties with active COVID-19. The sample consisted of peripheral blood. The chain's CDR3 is CASSMGSNQPQHF. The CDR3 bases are TGTGCCAGTAGTATGGGCAGCAATCAGCCCCAGCATTTT.